The 3 T cell receptor beta chains given below trace back to one sample, sequenced in a study of CD8 T cells in ankylosing spondylitis. TCRdb processed the 5' RACE reads anew with MiXCR; each CDR3 protein has one entry. The sample yields approximately 350,000 distinct CDR3 sequences, about 20% seen once. Sequencing was performed on blood, either unsorted or a sorted T cell fraction (not recorded which). Receptors were obtained from a male donor with ankylosing spondylitis or in good health (not recorded which).

The chain uses TRBV27 and TRBJ2-3, with a weak D call TRBD2 (6 bases). Germline values: CDR1 MNHEY, CDR2 SMNVEV (reference sequence). Trimming pared 6 bases from V and 4 bases from J, leaving 17 bases between. This CDR3 has 15 amino acids. For the CDR3, the DNA is TGTGCCAGCAGGGCGGGACTTAATTCTGCAGATACGCAGTATTTT. Amino acid sequence: CASRAGLNSADTQYF.

The chain combines TRBV10-2 with TRBJ1-1; D call uncertain. The V end was cut by 2 bases, the J end by 1 base, with 2 bases between. The germline V gene encodes CDR1 WSHSY and CDR2 SAAADI. The CDR3 loop spans 12 amino acids. The CDR3 spells CASSEKNTEAFF. CDR3 nucleotide sequence: TGCGCCAGCAGTGAGAAGAACACTGAAGCTTTCTTT.

This chain connects TRBV5-1 to TRBJ2-5; 8 nucleotides align to TRBD2. This CDR3 is 15 amino acids long. Germline V gene sequence: CDR1 SGHRS, CDR2 YFSETQ. V trimming: 1 base; J trimming: 4 bases; junction bases outside the gene matches: 6. The CDR3 sequence: CASSLSGGAGETQYF. In DNA form, the CDR3 reads TGCGCCAGCAGCTTGTCCGGGGGGGCAGGAGAGACCCAGTACTTC.